This TCR beta chain was profiled in a study of T cells in Graves' hyperthyroidism and ophthalmopathy (dated by TCRdb to about 2019). Regarding the study in general: Peripheral blood samples were taken at initial diagnosis, before any treatment was given. An independent validation cohort of around 20 hyperthyroidism patients and approximately 15 patients who later progressed to ophthalmopathy tested prospective prediction of ophthalmopathy. TCR Vbeta CDR3 sequencing of some 140 peripheral blood samples (roughly 41 ophthalmopathy, about 74 hyperthyroidism and roughly 17 progressor patients) is reported in the paper. To identify TCR V-J signatures that set the groups apart, the researchers used a discovery cohort of 95 to 100 patients, made up of around 42 with Graves' ophthalmopathy and approximately 57 with stable Graves' hyperthyroidism. The study also compared thyroid tissue and blood T-cell repertoires from over 5 Graves' hyperthyroidism patients. Following sampling, methimazole starting at 30 mg daily was given to hyperthyroidism patients, and high-dose intravenous methylprednisolone was given to ophthalmopathy patients. The 100 discovery patients were randomly split 7:3 into training and test sets.

Inclusive of the bounding cysteine and phenylalanine, the CDR3 is 15 residues long. Only CDR3 DNA remains: 45 bases, in frame from the first base. The V end loses 3 bases and the J end loses 6 bases, and a stretch of 15 bases separates them. The germline V gene sets CDR1 to KGHSH and CDR2 to LQKENI. Overall results and qualifications from the work: Most expanded thyroid clonotypes (frequency above 0.001) were also detected in blood, a finding suggesting that blood repertoires may reflect thyroid immune responses. Sample size was not statistically predetermined, and blinding of investigators to group allocation was not performed. In validation, progression to ophthalmopathy was predicted by the model with 55% to 71% sensitivity and roughly 76% specificity, a median of 6.5 months before onset. In cross-validation, a model built on a 13 V-J signature told ophthalmopathy apart from stable hyperthyroidism with approximately 90% sensitivity and around 84% specificity, and in testing the same model reached 80%/75%.

Amplification of TCR beta CDR3 regions was carried out from RNA transcripts. The TCR CDR3 was subjected to a first round of RT-PCR using the HTBI primer set and the Qiagen OneStep RT-PCR kit. Libraries were constructed in a second round of multiplex PCR, after which size selection and purification were carried out. Libraries were sequenced paired-end with 100 bp reads on an Illumina HiSeq2000. Per the original workflow: Raw data were processed with SOAPnuke, discarding reads with adapters, uncalled bases, mean Phred below 15, or no exact constant-primer or identifier match. High-quality paired reads were merged using COPE v1.2.5, and each unique nucleotide sequence was defined as a clonotype. Clonotypes were aligned to IMGT TRBV, TRBD and TRBJ reference segments using MiTCR v1.1. Only V-J combinations with frequency above 0.0001, covering roughly 99% of repertoires, were analysed. The TCS score was defined as the ratio of F50 (clonal expansion) to E x V (chaos), calculated using BLOSUM62-based TCRdist between CDR3 peptides within each V-J. Welch's t-statistics and random forest reduced fewer than 600 V-J features to under 15, which were used in a naive Bayes classifier (R e1071). TCRdb trimmed the raw reads at Q25, called clones with MiXCR and kept productive beta chains. Every CDR3 protein is listed once, alongside the most common genes and DNA of its rows. The V and J calls were not made by the authors but by TCRdb's processing. The sample profile shows around 560,000 distinct CDR3 sequences; over 15% of them were found once. The ten largest clones add up to roughly 18% of the sample.

A few counts support this clonotype. Which antigen it targets is not known. Base-call qualities are not available, and no considerably larger clone is one nucleotide away. A patient counted as having stable Graves' hyperthyroidism if no progression to ophthalmopathy occurred over 18 months of follow-up. Hyperthyroidism patients were aged 18 to 65 years and newly diagnosed, with disease duration of less than 2 months. The study excluded patients with uncontrolled infections, other autoimmune diseases, pregnancy or lactation. Diagnoses relied on clinical symptoms, serum thyroxine and TRAb, thyroid ultrasound and orbital computed tomography. PBMCs were isolated from about 9 ml of fresh peripheral blood by Ficoll-Paque density gradient centrifugation. Trizol reagent was used to extract total RNA, and RNA quality was then checked on an Agilent 2100 Bioanalyzer.

This TCR came from a woman aged 18-29 years with Graves' hyperthyroidism. The sequenced sample was blood. Here the chain combines TRBV18 and TRBJ2-1; the D segment could be TRBD1, given 6 matching bases. The DNA is as follows: TGTGCCAGCTCACCCCTTAGACAGGTCAGCAATGAGCAGTTCTTC. This translates into CASSPLRQVSNEQFF.